This TCR beta chain emerged from a study of T cell responses to AZD1222 COVID-19 vaccine. General study results and limits: Among the donors, most were white British and more were female, and clonal diversity was possibly underestimated. Spike-spanning, vaccine-associated CD4 TCRs were dominant at 160-218 and 743-854.

Clones were sequenced by immunoSEQ multiplex PCR, and TCRdb holds only the in-frame ones, with some missing. The sample yields about 170,000 clones, 80% to 95% seen once. CDR3 size: 15 residues. The V end was cut by 3 bases, the J end by 3 bases, with 13 bases between. Germline CDR1 reads MNHEY; CDR2 reads SVGAGI. With respect to this clone: Its target is unknown.

The sample was peripheral blood, taken on day 0 of AZD1222 vaccination. The receptor was derived from an adult in good health. This chain joins TRBV6-5 and TRBJ2-3; D perhaps matches TRBD1 (6 bases). The CDR3 loop reads CASSYMAGATDTQYF. The CDR3 bases are TGTGCCAGCAGTTATATGGCAGGGGCAACAGATACGCAGTATTTT.